These 14 T cell receptor beta chains came from one sample sequenced in a study of control samples from healthy donors and cancer patients. Sequencing used immunoSEQ multiplex PCR; TCRdb keeps in-frame clones, though not all of them. In the table there are around 130,000 clones, roughly 91% of which are singletons. Sequencing was performed on PBMCs. The receptors stem from a man aged 45-60 years with head and neck cancer.

A few counts support this clone. The chain has TRBV6-5 and TRBJ2-7; 7 bases are a match to TRBD1. Germline V gene sequence: CDR1 MNHEY, CDR2 SVGAGI. CDR3 length: 13 amino acids. Unmatched junction bases numbered 4, after V lost 6 bases and J lost 2 bases. The DNA of the CDR3 is TGTGCCAGCAGGCGACAGGGTCCCTACGAGCAGTACTTC. Its protein is CASRRQGPYEQYF.

This sequence joins TRBV5-6 and TRBJ2-7, with 9 bases matching TRBD1. CDR1 is SGHDT, CDR2 YYEEEE, per germline. The J segment lost 2 bases and the V segment lost 4 bases, leaving 7 bases of the junction unmatched. This CDR3 is built from 15 residues. The CDR3 bases are TGTGCCAGCAGCGCCGGGACAGGGATTGCCTACGAGCAGTACTTC. Its translation: CASSAGTGIAYEQYF.

This clone was detected once. The chain carries TRBV2 and TRBJ1-5, with D unclear. V was cut by 7 bases and J by 1 base, with 8 bases left in between. Germline CDR1 is SNHLY and CDR2 is FYNNEI. The CDR3 sequence is 13 residues long. The CDR3 bases are TGTGCCAGCACAAAGGAGAGCAATCAGCCCCAGCATTTT. This gives the protein CASTKESNQPQHF.

The V and J genes are TRBV27 and TRBJ2-1; D call uncertain. Germline CDR1 MNHEY, CDR2 SMNVEV (reference sequence). The V gene lost 7 bases and the J gene lost 1 base, with 14 bases spanning the gap. This CDR3 is 15 amino acids long. CDR3 sequence: CASTSIKGSYNEQFF. CDR3 in DNA: TGTGCCAGCACCTCAATAAAGGGTTCCTACAATGAGCAGTTCTTC.

The chain combines TRBV5-6 with TRBJ2-1, with 14 bases identical to TRBD2. The trim removed 4 bases at V and 8 bases at J, leaving 5 bases unmatched. Germline lookup yields CDR1 SGHDT and CDR2 YYEEEE. The CDR3 loop spans 15 amino acids. The CDR3 DNA reads as TGTGCCAGCAGCCCCGGACTAGCGGGAGGCCATGAGCAGTTCTTC. This translates into CASSPGLAGGHEQFF.

The genes are TRBV6-5 and TRBJ2-7; TRBD1 agrees at 9 bases. V was clipped by 6 bases and J by 5 bases; unmatched bases: 8. This CDR3 has 14 residues. Per germline, CDR1 MNHEY and CDR2 SVGAGI. CDR3 sequence reads: CASRNRGQDDEQYF. The CDR3 DNA reads as TGTGCCAGCAGAAACAGGGGGCAGGACGACGAGCAGTACTTC.

J is TRBJ2-1 and V is TRBV6-1; 11 bases agree with TRBD2. V shed 3 bases, J shed 6 bases, and the junction held 4 bases outside the gene matches. The CDR3 contains 15 residues. CDR1 and CDR2 (germline): MNHNS, SASEGT. CDR3 nucleotides: TGTGCCAGCAGTGAGACGACTAGCGGGACCAATGAGCAGTTCTTC. This sequence encodes CASSETTSGTNEQFF.

Only one count was recorded for this clone. V and J are TRBV3-1 (or the pseudogene TRBV3-2) and TRBJ1-1; D is undetermined. The CDR3 has 14 amino acids. The germline gives CDR1 LGHDT, CDR2 YNNKEL (reference sequence). Trimming shortened V by 5 bases and J by 5 bases, and 15 bases separated the two germline ends. The CDR3 reads CASSSRTRYTEAFF. CDR3 in DNA: TGTGCCAGCAGCAGCAGAACGCGGTATACTGAAGCTTTCTTT.

This sequence joins TRBV4-1 and TRBJ2-7, with 11 positions matching TRBD2. CDR3 length equals 15 residues. J was trimmed by 2 bases and V by 4 bases; bases with no gene match: 4. Germline CDR1 reads MGHRA; CDR2 reads YSYEKL. This CDR3 is CASSLTSGETYEQYF. In DNA form, the CDR3 reads TGCGCCAGCAGCCTGACTAGCGGGGAAACCTACGAGCAGTACTTC.

The V and J genes are TRBV5-4 and TRBJ2-2; TRBD2 matches at 10 bases. From germline, CDR1 is SGHNT and CDR2 YYREEE (reference sequence). Trimming at V came to 0 bases and at J to 1 base, leaving 6 bases not matched to a gene. This CDR3 comprises 18 residues. CDR3 sequence reads: CASSLGFLAGVNTGELFF. CDR3 coding DNA: TGTGCCAGCAGCTTGGGCTTCCTAGCGGGGGTGAACACCGGGGAGCTGTTTTTT.

The chain links TRBV14 to TRBJ2-3, with D uncertain. The CDR3 length is 16 residues. V dropped 0 bases and J dropped 6 bases, with 16 bases sitting between them. Germline V gives CDR1 SGHDN, CDR2 FVKESK. The CDR3 spells CASSQERRARMDTQYF. CDR3 nucleotide sequence: TGTGCCAGCAGCCAAGAGAGACGGGCCCGGATGGATACGCAGTATTTT.

The V and J genes are TRBV5-6 and TRBJ2-1; D might be TRBD1 (5 bases). The germline V gene has CDR1 SGHDT and CDR2 YYEEEE. Trimming took 4 bases from V and 5 from J, leaving 16 bases between them. The CDR3 is made up of 15 amino acids. The CDR3 nucleotides are TGTGCCAGCAGCGTGGGGCGACGGCCGCACAATGAGCAGTTCTTC. Translating gives CASSVGRRPHNEQFF.

Comment on this clone: The germline gene is not matched at one end of the junction; a read error may be the cause. The chain is built from TRBV7-7 and TRBJ2-1, with D possibly TRBD2 on 6 matching bases. CDR1 SSHAT and CDR2 FNYEAQ come from the germline V gene (reference sequence). The CDR3 contains 13 residues. The CDR3 region is CASSKEGINEQFF. The CDR3 coding sequence is TGTGCTAGCAGCAAGGAGGGAATCAATGAGCAGTTCTTC.

The V and J genes are TRBV5-1 and TRBJ1-6; 9 positions match TRBD1. Per the germline V gene, CDR1 is SGHRS and CDR2 is YFSETQ. There are 15 residues in the CDR3. The V and J ends lost 1 base and 10 bases, in that order; junction bases with no gene match: 6. CDR3 DNA: TGCGCCAGCAGCTTGAACCGGGACAGGGAATCACCCCTCCACTTT. This gives the protein CASSLNRDRESPLHF.